This T cell receptor (beta chain) originates from a study of blood T cell repertoires in COVID-19. Study information: Whether acute or convalescent, the COVID-19 samples came from the United States, Italy and Spain. In each case, the material was cDNA or gDNA derived from T cells, B-cell-depleted T cells, or PBMCs.

The Seattle site enrolled patients during active infection and followed them longitudinally. The CDR3 runs 16 residues. Losses at the gene ends were 0 bases for V and 3 bases for J; bases not matched to a gene: 1. Germline CDR1 and CDR2: KGHDR and SFDVKD. Generated by immunoSEQ multiplex PCR, the TCRdb table keeps only in-frame clones and is missing some. The sample carries a few hundred thousand clones, more than 70% recorded once. Sequencing used peripheral blood. The TCR originated in a woman in her thirties with COVID-19, enrolled during active disease. The gene calls are TRBV24-1 and TRBJ2-1, with 10 bases identical to TRBD1. The CDR3 protein is CATSDLGQGDYNEQFF. The CDR3 region has the DNA TGTGCCACCAGTGATTTGGGACAGGGGGACTACAATGAGCAGTTCTTC.